This TCR beta chain was sequenced during a study of shared clonotypes between healthy human individuals (dated by TCRdb to 2020 to 2022). Regarding the study in general: Three men and a couple of women, aged 18 to 49 years, made up the cohort. For each donor, CD4 naive and CD4 memory were each given three plates, CD8 naive was given two plates, and CD8 memory was given one plate. Blood TCR repertoires of roughly five healthy adults were deeply sequenced to estimate repertoire size and the extent of clonotype sharing between individuals. Different laboratories and diverse techniques were used to prepare libraries and sequence TCR repertoires, to increase sequencing depth and limit assay-specific biases. Per donor, leukapheresis produced somewhere between about 0.8 and 9.5 billion PBMCs.

For the CD8 naive samples, CD45RO-negative cells were positively selected for CCR7, yielding a CD45RA+CCR7+ population from which TemRA cells were excluded. The donors were healthy, HIV-negative adults with no recently reported acute infections or vaccinations. All donors were Caucasian adults living in Nashville, Tennessee, USA. Blood was obtained by leukapheresis, after which PBMCs were separated by Ficoll-Histopaque density gradient centrifugation and cryopreserved in liquid nitrogen vapor phase. Purity and quantity of every magnetically sorted T cell population were checked by analytical flow cytometry. Genomic DNA was isolated from every sorted fraction and measured by UV absorbance on a Nanodrop 2000c. Overall study results and their limits: Incomplete sequencing was indicated by rarefaction of sorted-subset datasets, despite the large sequencing depth. The small number of donors limited the genetic and exposure-history diversity represented. Estimated clonotype richness was generally larger for naive than for memory subsets. Sampling was restricted to blood, and TCR repertoires in tissues likely differ from the TCR repertoires found in blood. When a few donors were compared, the shared fraction of clonotypes was about 5.4% for naive CD4, more than 3% for naive CD8, more than 2% for memory CD4, and approximately 0.4% for memory CD8. Clonotypes shared by all four sorted-subset donors showed higher generation probabilities than non-shared clonotypes. Pairwise subsampling led to the expectation that sequencing depth would affect the degree of clonotype sharing among donors.

Using the deep immunoSEQ assay, TCR CDR3 regions were amplified from genomic DNA by multiplex PCR. Genomic DNA extracted from each cell subset was distributed evenly over all wells of several immunoSEQ 96-well plates, and each plate served as one replicate. For sorted subsets, each replicate PCR was loaded with 200 ng genomic DNA, equivalent to 30,000 or so T cell genomes. Purified libraries were measured with a Qubit 3.0 fluorometer, size-checked on a Bioanalyzer 2100, and measured again with the KAPA Library Quantification kit. Every immunoSEQ 96-well plate was sequenced on a dedicated single-read 150-cycle Illumina NextSeq 550 flow cell. Under the source paper's analysis protocol: The immunoSEQ output contained only junctional sequences without quality scores, so filtering could not match that applied to full-length reads. To assign V/J genes and CDR3, sequences were annotated using PyIR, a Python wrapper for IgBLAST v1.9, with IMGT germline references. Reads with weak V/J assignments (E-value above 1e-6), missing CDR3, stop codons, out-of-frame junctions, or ambiguous translated residues were removed. A V3J clonotype was defined by an identical inferred V gene, J gene, and CDR3 amino acid sequence. To compute the percentage overlap between repertoires, the number of shared unique clonotypes was divided by the size of the smaller repertoire. Three approaches were used to assess repertoire richness: RTK rarefaction, the Chao1 estimator, and Recon v2.1 estimates of unobserved clonotypes. Generation probabilities for all TCRbeta clonotypes obtained by the gDNA method from a handful of donors were computed using OLGA. Imported from immuneACCESS, the table was reduced by TCRdb to in-frame sequences with V and J called. These copies leave out some clones; in studies compared against another copy, an unresolved V gene accounts for under half, and the cause of the remainder is not known. Clonal size and the V and J genes are those of that table, whereas D and trimming came from the DNA. For this sample the table gives 2 million to 2.5 million clones, of which about 92% were detected only once. The ten largest clones capture around 1.7% of the sample.

Worth noting for this clone: What antigen it recognizes has not been identified. Nothing much larger sits one base from this clone, and base qualities are not available.

Between the V and J ends, shortened by 1 base and 0 bases respectively, the junction contains 9 bases. Including cysteine and phenylalanine, the CDR3 has 16 amino acids. Only CDR3 DNA remains: 48 bases, in frame from the first base. CDR1 and CDR2, per the germline V gene, are MNHNS and SASEGT. The chain is assembled from TRBV6-1 and TRBJ1-4, with the D segment identity uncertain. The sequencing input was naive CD8+ T cells from PBMCs. The label giving this sample's cell subset or site can be read as: CD45RA+CCR7+. The clonotype originates from a man aged 18 to 30 in good health. Some clones in this sample may be carry-over from other donors' samples. The CDR3 amino acid sequence is: CASSEDLAATNEKLFF. The bases read TGTGCCAGCAGTGAAGACCTTGCCGCAACTAATGAAAAACTGTTTTTT.